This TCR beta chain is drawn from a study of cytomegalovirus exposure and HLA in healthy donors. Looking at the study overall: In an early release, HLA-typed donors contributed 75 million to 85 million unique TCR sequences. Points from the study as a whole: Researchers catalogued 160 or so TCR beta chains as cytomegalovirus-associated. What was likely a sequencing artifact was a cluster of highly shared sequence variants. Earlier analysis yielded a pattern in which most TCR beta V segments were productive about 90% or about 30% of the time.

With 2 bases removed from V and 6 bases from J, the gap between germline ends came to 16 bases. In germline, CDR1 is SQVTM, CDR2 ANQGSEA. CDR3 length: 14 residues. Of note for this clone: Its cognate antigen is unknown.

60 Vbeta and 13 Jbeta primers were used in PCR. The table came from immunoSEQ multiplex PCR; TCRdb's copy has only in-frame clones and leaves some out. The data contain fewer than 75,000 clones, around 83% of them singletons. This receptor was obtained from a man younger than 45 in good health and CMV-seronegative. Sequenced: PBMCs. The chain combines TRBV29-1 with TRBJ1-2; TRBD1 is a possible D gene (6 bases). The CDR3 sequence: CSVELLDRSHGYTF. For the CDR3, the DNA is TGCAGCGTTGAACTACTAGACAGGAGTCATGGCTACACCTTC.